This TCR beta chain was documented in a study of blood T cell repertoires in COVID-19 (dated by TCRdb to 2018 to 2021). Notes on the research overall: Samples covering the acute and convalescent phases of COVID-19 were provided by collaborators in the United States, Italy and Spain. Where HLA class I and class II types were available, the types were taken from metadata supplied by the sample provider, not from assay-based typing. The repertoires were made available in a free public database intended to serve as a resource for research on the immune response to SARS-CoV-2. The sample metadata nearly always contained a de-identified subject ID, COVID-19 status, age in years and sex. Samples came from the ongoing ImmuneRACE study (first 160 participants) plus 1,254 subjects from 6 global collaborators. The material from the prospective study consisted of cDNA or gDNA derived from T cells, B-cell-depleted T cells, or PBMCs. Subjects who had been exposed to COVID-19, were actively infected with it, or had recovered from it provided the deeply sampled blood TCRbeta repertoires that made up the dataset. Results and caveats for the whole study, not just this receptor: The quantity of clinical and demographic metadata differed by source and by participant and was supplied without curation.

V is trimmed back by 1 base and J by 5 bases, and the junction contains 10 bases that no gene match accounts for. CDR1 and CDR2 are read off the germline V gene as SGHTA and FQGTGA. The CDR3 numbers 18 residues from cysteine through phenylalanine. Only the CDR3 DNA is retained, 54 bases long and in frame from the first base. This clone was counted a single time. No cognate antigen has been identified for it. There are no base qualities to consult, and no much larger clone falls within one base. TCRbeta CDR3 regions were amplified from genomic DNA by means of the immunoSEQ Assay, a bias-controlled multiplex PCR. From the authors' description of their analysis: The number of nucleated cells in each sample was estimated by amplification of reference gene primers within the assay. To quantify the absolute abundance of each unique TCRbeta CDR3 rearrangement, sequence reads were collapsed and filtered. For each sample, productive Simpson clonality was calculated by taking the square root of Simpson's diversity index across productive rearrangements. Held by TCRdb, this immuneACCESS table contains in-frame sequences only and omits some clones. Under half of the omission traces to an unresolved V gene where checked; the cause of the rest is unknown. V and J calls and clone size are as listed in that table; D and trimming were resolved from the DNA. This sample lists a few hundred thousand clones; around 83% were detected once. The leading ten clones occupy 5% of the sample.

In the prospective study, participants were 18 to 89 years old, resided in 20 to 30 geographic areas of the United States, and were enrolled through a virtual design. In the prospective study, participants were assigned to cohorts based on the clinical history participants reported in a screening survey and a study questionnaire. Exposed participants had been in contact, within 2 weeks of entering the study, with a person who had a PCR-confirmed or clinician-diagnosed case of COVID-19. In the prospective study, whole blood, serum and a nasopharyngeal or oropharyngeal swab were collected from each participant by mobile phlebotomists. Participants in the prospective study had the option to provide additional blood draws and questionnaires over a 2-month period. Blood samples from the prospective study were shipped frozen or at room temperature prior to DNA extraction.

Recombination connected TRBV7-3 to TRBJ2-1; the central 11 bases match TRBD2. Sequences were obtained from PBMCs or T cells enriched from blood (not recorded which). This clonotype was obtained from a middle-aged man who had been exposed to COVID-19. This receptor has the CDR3 CASSLRVSGTSGNNEQFF. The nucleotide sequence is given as TGTGCCAGCAGCTTAAGGGTTAGTGGGACTAGCGGTAACAATGAGCAGTTCTTC.